Below, one TCR beta chain is given with its context. The antigen remains undetermined. Profiling relied on immunoSEQ multiplex PCR, and the TCRdb table lists in-frame clones only, not all of them. The sample shows some 82,000 clones, about 90% of them seen only once. These data belong to a study of T cell responses to AZD1222 COVID-19 vaccine. Regarding the study as a whole: Nearly half of unique spike-specific TCRs reportedly avoided B.1.351 and B.1.1.7 mutated regions. It was only after the peak T cell response that any repertoires were sampled.

CDR3 length equals 14 residues. Trimming took 6 bases from V and 0 from J; bases not matched to a gene: 2. The germline gives CDR1 SNHLY, CDR2 FYNNEI. This clonotype was obtained from an adult in good health. Sequenced here: peripheral blood, sampled on day 0 of AZD1222 vaccination. The gene calls are TRBV2 and TRBJ1-5; TRBD1 matches at 7 bases. CDR3 sequence reads: CASRGTVSNQPQHF. In DNA form, the CDR3 reads TGTGCCAGCAGGGGGACAGTTAGCAATCAGCCCCAGCATTTT.